The TCR beta chain under discussion was sequenced for a study of identical twins (dated by TCRdb to 2016 to 2017). In the study overall: TCR alpha and beta repertoires from monozygotic twins, unrelated adults of various ages and cord blood were deep-sequenced to test whether fetal clonotypes persist. Replicate twin experiments were performed at different times using different library preparation protocols to rule out contamination.

The paper as a whole reports these results and caveats: Fewer insertions were carried by abundant cord blood beta clonotypes; a weaker similar trend was observed in young adult naive repertoires, while no such trend was observed in memory repertoires. Because the same donors could not be followed over many years, conclusions were based on cross-sectional statistical analysis. Recombination models systematically underestimated out-of-frame TCR alpha sharing in monozygotic twins but agreed with sharing between unrelated individuals. Invariant T cells such as MAIT and iNKT could partly confound zero-insertion analyses, though diverse VJ usage argued against this for most clonotypes. Out-of-frame TCR alpha sequences shared between twins showed an excess of low generation-probability sequences compared with coincidental sharing between unrelated individuals. A weaker excess of twin sharing was found in beta out-of-frame sequences because the signal-to-noise ratio was lowered by fewer shared sequences.

This clonotype was seen a few times. What this receptor recognizes is not known. An end of the junction does not agree with germline; a read error may underlie this. Only healthy Caucasian donors were included. Three pairs of female monozygotic twins, all aged roughly 18 to 29 years, made up the twin cohort. Peripheral blood mononuclear cells were the source from which RNA for the TCR libraries was isolated. Taken from cysteine to phenylalanine, the CDR3 has 15 residues. The sequence is cut down to CDR3 DNA, 45 bases in frame from base 1. CDR1 and CDR2 are read off the germline V gene (reference sequence) as MNHEY and SMNVEV. Libraries were built with 5' RACE. Sequencing was performed on an Illumina HiSeq 2000. A universal primer binding site was introduced by template switching, and a unique molecular identifier was present in the final cDNA, enabling accurate counting of TCR cDNA molecules. Specific primers in the conserved constant-segment region were used to synthesize first-strand cDNA for the TCR alpha and beta chains. Each cDNA library was double barcoded, with a SMART-Mk sample barcode plus Illumina barcodes, to control for contamination. Two successive PCR steps introduced TruSeq adapter sequences along with Illumina sample barcodes. The TCR alpha and beta cDNA libraries were sequenced on the Illumina HiSeq platform using custom primers. On the study's bioinformatics: Unique molecular identifiers were extracted from raw reads with MiGEC, and CDR3 positions were determined with MiXCR. For each individual, recombination models were inferred using an EM algorithm with the repgenHMM and IGoR tools. The tcR package in R was used for shared clonotype analysis, with sharing normalized by the product of cloneset sizes. To study raw recombination free of thymic and clonal selection effects, out-of-frame nonproductive sequences were analyzed. The public reads were run again by TCRdb, first through fastp at Q25 and then through MiXCR, and only productive beta chains were kept. Each entry merges the rows of one CDR3 protein and shows their most common DNA and genes. What appears here as the V and J calls and clone size reflects TCRdb's work, not the paper's. Here the sample has some 630,000 distinct CDR3 sequences; roughly 6.6% occur a single time. The ten biggest clones cover roughly 1.6% of the sample.

The same specimen was also included in a second study, on yellow fever vaccine responses in identical twins. Taken from the second paper: The authors reported that the T cell response to vaccination in identical twins appeared partly convergent and partly personalized. Focusing on identical twins, the study followed the T cell clones that responded to the vaccine, and did so with precision.

The V gene is TRBV27 and the J gene is TRBJ1-2; 9 junctional bases match TRBD1. The TCR was taken from a young woman in good health. Sequencing was done on a sample of PBMCs. CDR3 loop: CASSISGTGNYGYTF. The DNA is as follows: TGTGCCAGCAGTATATCCGGGACAGGGAACTATGGCTACACCTTC.